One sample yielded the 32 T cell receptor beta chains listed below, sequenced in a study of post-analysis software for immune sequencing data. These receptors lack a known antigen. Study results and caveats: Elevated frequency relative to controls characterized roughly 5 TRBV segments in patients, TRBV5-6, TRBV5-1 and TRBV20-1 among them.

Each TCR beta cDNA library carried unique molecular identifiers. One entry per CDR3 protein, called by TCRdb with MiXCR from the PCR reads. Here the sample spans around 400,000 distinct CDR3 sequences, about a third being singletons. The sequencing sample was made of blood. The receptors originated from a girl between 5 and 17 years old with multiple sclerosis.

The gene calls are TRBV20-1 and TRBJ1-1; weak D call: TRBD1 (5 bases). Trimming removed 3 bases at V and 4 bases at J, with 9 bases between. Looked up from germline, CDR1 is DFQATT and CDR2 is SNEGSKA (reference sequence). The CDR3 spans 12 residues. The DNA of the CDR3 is TGCAGTGCTAGTCCAGGGAGCACTGAAGCTTTCTTT. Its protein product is CSASPGSTEAFF.

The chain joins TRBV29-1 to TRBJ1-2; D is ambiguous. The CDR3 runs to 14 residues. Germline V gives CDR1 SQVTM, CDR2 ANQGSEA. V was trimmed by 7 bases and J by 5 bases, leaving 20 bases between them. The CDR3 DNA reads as TGCAGCGCCATTTTTTCGCGTACGGATTATGGCTACACCTTC. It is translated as CSAIFSRTDYGYTF.

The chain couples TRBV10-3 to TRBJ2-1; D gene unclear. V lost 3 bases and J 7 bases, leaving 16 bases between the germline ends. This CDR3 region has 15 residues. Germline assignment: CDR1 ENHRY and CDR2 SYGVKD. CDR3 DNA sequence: TGTGCCATCAGTGAAATGCAGTCGCGTGGGAATGAGCAGTTCTTC. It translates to CAISEMQSRGNEQFF.

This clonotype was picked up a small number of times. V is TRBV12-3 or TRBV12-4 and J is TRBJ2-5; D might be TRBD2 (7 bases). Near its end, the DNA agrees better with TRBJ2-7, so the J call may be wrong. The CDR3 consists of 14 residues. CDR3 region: CASSFGKGGDEQYF. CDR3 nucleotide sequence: TGTGCCAGCAGTTTTGGGAAAGGGGGGGACGAGCAGTACTTC.

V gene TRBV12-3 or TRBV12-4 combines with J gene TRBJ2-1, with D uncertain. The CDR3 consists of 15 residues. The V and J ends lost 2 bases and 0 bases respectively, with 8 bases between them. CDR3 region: CASSLTESSYNEQFF. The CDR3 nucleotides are TGTGCCAGCAGTTTAACAGAGAGCTCCTACAATGAGCAGTTCTTC.

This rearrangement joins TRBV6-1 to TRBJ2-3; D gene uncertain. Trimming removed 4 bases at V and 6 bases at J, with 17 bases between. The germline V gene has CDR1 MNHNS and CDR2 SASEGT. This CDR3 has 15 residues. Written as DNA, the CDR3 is TGTGCCAGCAGTGGATCGGCACACACCAAGGATACGCAGTATTTT. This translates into CASSGSAHTKDTQYF.

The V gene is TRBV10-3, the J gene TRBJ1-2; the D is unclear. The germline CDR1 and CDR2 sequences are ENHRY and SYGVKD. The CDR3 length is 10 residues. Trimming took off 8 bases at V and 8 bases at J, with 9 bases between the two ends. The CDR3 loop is CAIRGRGYTF. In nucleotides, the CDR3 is TGTGCCATCCGCGGCCGAGGCTACACCTTC.

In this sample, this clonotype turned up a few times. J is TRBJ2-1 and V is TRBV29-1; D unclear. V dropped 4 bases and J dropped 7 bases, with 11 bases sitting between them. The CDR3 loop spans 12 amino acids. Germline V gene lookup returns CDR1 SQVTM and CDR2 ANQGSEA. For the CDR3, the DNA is TGCAGCGTTGCCCGCCTCGAAAATGAGCAGTTCTTC. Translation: CSVARLENEQFF.

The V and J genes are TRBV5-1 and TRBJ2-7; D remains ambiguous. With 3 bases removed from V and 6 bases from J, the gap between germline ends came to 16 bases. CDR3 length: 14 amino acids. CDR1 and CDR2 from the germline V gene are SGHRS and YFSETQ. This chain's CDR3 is CASSWKLPPFEQYF. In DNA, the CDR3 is TGCGCCAGCAGCTGGAAGCTCCCTCCCTTCGAGCAGTACTTC.

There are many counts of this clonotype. CDR3 amino acids: CASSSDSGGGETQYF. The CDR3 DNA reads TGCGCCAGCAGCTCGGATTCTGGGGGCGGAGAGACCCAGTACTTC. The chain employs TRBV5-1 and TRBJ2-5; TRBD1 might be the D (6 bases). V dropped 3 bases and J dropped 4 bases, with 16 bases sitting between them. Germline assignment: CDR1 SGHRS and CDR2 YFSETQ. This CDR3 is built from 15 residues.

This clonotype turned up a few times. The CDR3 nucleotides read TGCAGTGCTTCGGACAGTAGCTCCTACAATGAGCAGTTCTTC. Amino acid sequence: CSASDSSSYNEQFF. The rearrangement links TRBV20-1 to TRBJ2-1, with D maybe TRBD1 (6 bases). The germline gives CDR1 DFQATT, CDR2 SNEGSKA (reference sequence). Trimming cost V 5 bases and J 0 bases, with 11 bases left between them. This CDR3 is built from 14 residues.

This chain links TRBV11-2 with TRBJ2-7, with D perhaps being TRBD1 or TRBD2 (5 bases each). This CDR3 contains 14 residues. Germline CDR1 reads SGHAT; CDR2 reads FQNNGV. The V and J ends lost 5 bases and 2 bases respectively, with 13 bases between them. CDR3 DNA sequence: TGTGCCAGCAGCGAGGGGTCACAGACCTACGAGCAGTACTTC. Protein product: CASSEGSQTYEQYF.

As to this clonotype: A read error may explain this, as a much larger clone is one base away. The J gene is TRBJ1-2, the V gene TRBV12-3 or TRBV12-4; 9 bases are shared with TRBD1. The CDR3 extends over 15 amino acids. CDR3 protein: CASSFIPGQGDGCTF. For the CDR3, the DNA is TGTGCCAGCAGTTTTATACCGGGACAGGGTGATGGCTGCACCTTC.

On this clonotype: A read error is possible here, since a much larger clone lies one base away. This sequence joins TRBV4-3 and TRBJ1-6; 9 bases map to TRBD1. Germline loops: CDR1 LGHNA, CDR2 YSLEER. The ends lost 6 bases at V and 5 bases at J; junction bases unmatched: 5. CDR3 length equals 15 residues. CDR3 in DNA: TGCGCCAGCAGGGACACAGGGGGCCATAATTCACCCCTCCACTTT. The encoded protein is CASRDTGGHNSPLHF.

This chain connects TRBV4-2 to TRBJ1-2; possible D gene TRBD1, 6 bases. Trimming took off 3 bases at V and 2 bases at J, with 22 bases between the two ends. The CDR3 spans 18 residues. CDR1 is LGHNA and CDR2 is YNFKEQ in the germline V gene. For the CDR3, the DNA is TGTGCCAGCAGCCACAGACTGGCAGGCCGTGGGGGCAACTATGGCTACACCTTC. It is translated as CASSHRLAGRGGNYGYTF.

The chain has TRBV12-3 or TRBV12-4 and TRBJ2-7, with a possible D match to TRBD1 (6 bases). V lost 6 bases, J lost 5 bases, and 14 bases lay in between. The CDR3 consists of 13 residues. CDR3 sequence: CASRQTGWHEQYF. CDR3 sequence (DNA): TGTGCCAGCAGGCAAACAGGGTGGCACGAGCAGTACTTC.

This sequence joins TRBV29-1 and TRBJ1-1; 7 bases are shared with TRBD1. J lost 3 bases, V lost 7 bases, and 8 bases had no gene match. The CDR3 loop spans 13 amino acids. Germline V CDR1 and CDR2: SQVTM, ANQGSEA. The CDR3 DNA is TGCAGCGCCCAGGGACAGTTGGACACTGAAGCTTTCTTT. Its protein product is CSAQGQLDTEAFF. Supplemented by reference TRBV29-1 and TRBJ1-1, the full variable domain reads SAVISQKPSRDICQRGTSLTIQCQVDSQVTMMFWYRQQPGQSLTLIATANQGSEATYESGFVIDKFPISRPNLTFSTLTVSNMSPEDSSIYLCSAQGQLDTEAFFGQGTRLTVV.

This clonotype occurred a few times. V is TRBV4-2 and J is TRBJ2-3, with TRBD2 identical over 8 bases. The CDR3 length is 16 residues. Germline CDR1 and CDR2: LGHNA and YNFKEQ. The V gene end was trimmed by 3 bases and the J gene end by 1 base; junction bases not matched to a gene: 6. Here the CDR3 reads CASSHQAGAGTDTQYF. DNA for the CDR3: TGTGCCAGCAGCCACCAAGCGGGGGCGGGCACAGATACGCAGTATTTT.

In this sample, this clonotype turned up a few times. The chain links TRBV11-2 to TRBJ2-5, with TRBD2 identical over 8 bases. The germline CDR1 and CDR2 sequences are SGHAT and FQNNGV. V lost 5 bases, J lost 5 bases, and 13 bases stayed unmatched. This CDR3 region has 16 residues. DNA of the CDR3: TGTGCCAGCAGCACAAAGCCCGGGGGGGGGTTGGAGACCCAGTACTTC. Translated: CASSTKPGGGLETQYF. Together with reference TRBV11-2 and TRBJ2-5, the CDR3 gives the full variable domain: EAGVAQSPRYKIIEKRQSVAFWCNPISGHATLYWYQQILGQGPKLLIQFQNNGVVDDSQLPKDRFSAERLKGVDSTLKIQPAKLEDSAVYLCASSTKPGGGLETQYFGPGTRLLVL.

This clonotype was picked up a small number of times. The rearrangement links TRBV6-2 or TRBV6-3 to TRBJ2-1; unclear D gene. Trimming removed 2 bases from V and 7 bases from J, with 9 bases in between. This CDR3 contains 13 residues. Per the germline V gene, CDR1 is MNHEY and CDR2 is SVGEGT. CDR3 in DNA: TGTGCCAGCAGTTACCGGATCGGAAATGAGCAGTTCTTC. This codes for CASSYRIGNEQFF.

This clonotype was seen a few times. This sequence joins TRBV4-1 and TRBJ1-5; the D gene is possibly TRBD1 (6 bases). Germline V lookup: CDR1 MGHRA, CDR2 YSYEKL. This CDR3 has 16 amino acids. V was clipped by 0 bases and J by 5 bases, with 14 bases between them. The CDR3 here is CASSQDSGALYQPQHF. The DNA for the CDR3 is TGCGCCAGCAGCCAAGATTCAGGGGCACTTTATCAGCCCCAGCATTTT.

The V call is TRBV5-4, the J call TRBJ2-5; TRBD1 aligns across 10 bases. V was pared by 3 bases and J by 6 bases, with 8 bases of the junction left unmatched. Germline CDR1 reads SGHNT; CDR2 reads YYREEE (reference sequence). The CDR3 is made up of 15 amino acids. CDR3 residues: CASSSRTGGEQTQYF. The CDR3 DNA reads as TGTGCCAGCAGCTCGCGGACAGGGGGAGAACAGACCCAGTACTTC.

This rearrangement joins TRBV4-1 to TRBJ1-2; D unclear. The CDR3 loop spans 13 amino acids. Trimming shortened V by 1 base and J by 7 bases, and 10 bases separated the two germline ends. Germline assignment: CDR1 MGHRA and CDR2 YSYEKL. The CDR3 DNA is TGCGCCAGCAGCCAAGGACTCGGAGTTGGCTACACCTTC. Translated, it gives CASSQGLGVGYTF.

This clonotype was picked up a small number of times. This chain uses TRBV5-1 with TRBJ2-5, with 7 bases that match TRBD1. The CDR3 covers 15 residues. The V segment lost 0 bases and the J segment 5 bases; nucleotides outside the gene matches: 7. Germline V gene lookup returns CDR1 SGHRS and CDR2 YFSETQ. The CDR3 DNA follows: TGCGCCAGCAGCTTGGCGGCAGGGGGACAGGAGACCCAGTACTTC. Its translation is CASSLAAGGQETQYF.

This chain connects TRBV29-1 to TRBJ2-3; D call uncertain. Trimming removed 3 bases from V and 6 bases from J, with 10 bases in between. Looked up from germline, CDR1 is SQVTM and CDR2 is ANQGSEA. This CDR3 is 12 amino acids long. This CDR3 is CSVEVAGDTQYF. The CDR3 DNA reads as TGCAGCGTTGAGGTAGCCGGGGATACGCAGTATTTT.

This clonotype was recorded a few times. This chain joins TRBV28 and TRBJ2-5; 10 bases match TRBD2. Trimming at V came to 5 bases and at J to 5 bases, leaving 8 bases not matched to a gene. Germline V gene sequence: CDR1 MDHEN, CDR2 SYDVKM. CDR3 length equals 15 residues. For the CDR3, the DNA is TGTGCCAGCAGTCTCCTAGCGGGGGATAAGGAGACCCAGTACTTC. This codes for CASSLLAGDKETQYF. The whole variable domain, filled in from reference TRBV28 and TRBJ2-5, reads DVKVTQSSRYLVKRTGEKVFLECVQDMDHENMFWYRQDPGLGLRLIYFSYDVKMKEKGDIPEGYSVSREKKERFSLILESASTNQTSMYLCASSLLAGDKETQYFGPGTRLLVL.

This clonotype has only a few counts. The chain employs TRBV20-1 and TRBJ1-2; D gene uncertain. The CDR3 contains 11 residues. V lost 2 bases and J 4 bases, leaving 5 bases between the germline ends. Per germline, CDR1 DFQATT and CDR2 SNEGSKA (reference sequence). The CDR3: CSARSVYGYTF. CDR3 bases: TGCAGTGCTAGATCTGTCTATGGCTACACCTTC.

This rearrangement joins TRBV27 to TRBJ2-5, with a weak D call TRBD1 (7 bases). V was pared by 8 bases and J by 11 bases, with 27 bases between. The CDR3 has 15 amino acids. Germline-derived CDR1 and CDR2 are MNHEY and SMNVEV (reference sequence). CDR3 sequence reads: CASGGLGQTTNAQYF. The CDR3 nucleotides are TGTGCCAGCGGAGGGTTGGGACAGACGACAAACGCGCAGTACTTC.

The CDR3 loop reads CASSPRLAGLSTDTQYF. CDR3 coding DNA: TGTGCCAGCAGCCCGCGACTAGCGGGGCTTAGCACAGATACGCAGTATTTT. The J gene is TRBJ2-3, the V gene TRBV7-2; 11 bases match TRBD2. The CDR3 is made up of 17 amino acids. Germline trimming cut 5 bases from V and 0 bases from J; bases unmatched to any gene: 7. From germline, CDR1 is SGHTA and CDR2 FQGNSA.

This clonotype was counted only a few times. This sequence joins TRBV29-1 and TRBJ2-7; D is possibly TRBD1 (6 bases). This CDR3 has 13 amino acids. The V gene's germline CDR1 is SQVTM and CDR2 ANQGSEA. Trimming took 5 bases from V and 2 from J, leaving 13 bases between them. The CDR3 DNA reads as TGCAGCGTTCTCGAACAGGGTCCCTACGAGCAGTACTTC. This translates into CSVLEQGPYEQYF.

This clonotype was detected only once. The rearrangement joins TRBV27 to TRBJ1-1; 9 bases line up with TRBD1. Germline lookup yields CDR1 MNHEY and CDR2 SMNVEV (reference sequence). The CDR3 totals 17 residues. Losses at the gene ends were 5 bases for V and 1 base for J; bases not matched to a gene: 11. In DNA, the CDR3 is TGTGCCAGCAGTCCACACGCCGTGGGACAGGGGAACACTGAAGCTTTCTTT. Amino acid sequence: CASSPHAVGQGNTEAFF.

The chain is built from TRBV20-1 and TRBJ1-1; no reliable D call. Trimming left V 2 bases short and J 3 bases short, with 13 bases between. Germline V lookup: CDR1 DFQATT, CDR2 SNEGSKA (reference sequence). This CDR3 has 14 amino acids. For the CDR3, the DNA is TGCAGTGCTAGATCCCCGACGGTATACACTGAAGCTTTCTTT. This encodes CSARSPTVYTEAFF.